The next 22 T cell receptor beta chains were all read from a single sample in a study of beta chain features in type 1 diabetes. Reverse transcribing all isolated RNA meant expressed TCRB transcripts were sequenced. Here immunoSEQ multiplex PCR was the method, and the copy in TCRdb shows in-frame clones only, minus some. The table shows 350,000 to 450,000 clones, with approximately 12% occurring only once. The antigens for these receptors are not known. Whole-study findings and limits: TCRB CDR3s were moderately but significantly shorter in Type 1 diabetes patients in all four CD4+ subsets.

The sample taken for sequencing was naive CD4+ T cells from blood. The receptors stem from a young woman with type 1 diabetes.

This clone was counted between two and nine times. This sequence joins TRBV7-2 and TRBJ1-5; D gene ambiguous. The CDR3 runs to 15 residues. CDR1 SGHTA and CDR2 FQGNSA come from the germline V gene. V was clipped by 0 bases and J by 0 bases, with 6 bases between them. CDR3 region: CASSLASVSNQPQHF. The CDR3 DNA sequence: TGTGCCAGCAGCTTAGCCTCCGTTAGCAATCAGCCCCAGCATTTT.

The sample holds a few counts of this clone. The V gene is TRBV5-1, the J gene TRBJ2-3, with 11 bases lining up with TRBD2. Germline assignment: CDR1 SGHRS and CDR2 YFSETQ. The CDR3 is 16 residues long. The trim removed 5 bases at V and 2 bases at J, leaving 7 bases unmatched. The CDR3 spells CASRPGTSGYTDTQYF. In DNA form, the CDR3 reads TGCGCCAGCAGGCCTGGGACTAGCGGTTACACAGATACGCAGTATTTT.

Only a few counts were recorded for this clone. J is TRBJ2-7 and V is TRBV7-2; perhaps TRBD1 as D (6 bases). Deletions cut 2 bases from V and 3 bases from J, with 8 bases between. Germline values: CDR1 SGHTA, CDR2 FQGNSA. The CDR3 runs 13 residues. The CDR3 here is CASSLRQDYEQYF. The DNA of the CDR3 is TGTGCCAGCAGCTTAAGACAGGACTACGAGCAGTACTTC.

The V call is TRBV28, the J call TRBJ2-7; D is ambiguous. The germline V and J ends were trimmed by 4 bases and 1 base, with 14 bases remaining between them. Germline-derived CDR1 and CDR2 are MDHEN and SYDVKM. The CDR3 length is 15 residues. The CDR3 loop is CASSSPSANSYEQYF. The CDR3 coding sequence is TGTGCCAGCAGTTCCCCAAGCGCCAATTCCTACGAGCAGTACTTC.

Remarks on this clone: The same CDR3 is also encoded by other DNA sequences in this sample. The rearrangement uses TRBV5-1 and TRBJ2-3; unclear D gene. Between the trimmed V and J ends, which lost 3 bases and 0 bases, there was a span of 2 bases. In germline, CDR1 is SGHRS, CDR2 YFSETQ. The CDR3 extends over 12 amino acids. Here the CDR3 reads CASSSSTDTQYF. CDR3 bases: TGCGCCAGCAGCTCGAGCACAGATACGCAGTATTTT.

This clone was seen more than once but under ten times. The chain employs TRBV6-6 and TRBJ2-7; possible D gene TRBD1, 5 bases. Germline loops: CDR1 MNHNY, CDR2 SVGAGI (reference sequence). Deletions cut 6 bases from V and 5 bases from J, with 17 bases between. The CDR3 is 14 residues long. The CDR3 reads CASSPPSQGDEQYF. The CDR3 DNA sequence: TGTGCCAGCAGCCCCCCATCGCAGGGTGACGAGCAGTACTTC.

In DNA form, the CDR3 reads TGTGCCAGCAGTCCCCCTCCCTCCTACAATGAGCAGTTCTTC. Translating it yields CASSPPPSYNEQFF. The rearrangement uses TRBV9 and TRBJ2-1; D gene ambiguous. Deletions cut 5 bases from V and 0 bases from J, with 9 bases between. This CDR3 has 14 residues. Germline CDR1 SGDLS, CDR2 YYNGEE.

This clone was seen only a few times. The chain is built from TRBV7-9 and TRBJ2-7; 9 nucleotides match TRBD1. CDR1 is SEHNR, CDR2 FQNEAQ, per germline (reference sequence). The length of the CDR3 is 15 residues. V gave up 4 bases and J gave up 4 bases; unmatched junction bases: 8. CDR3 DNA: TGTGCCAGCAGCTCCCCATGGGACAGGGAGTACGAGCAGTACTTC. This sequence encodes CASSSPWDREYEQYF.

The rearrangement links TRBV7-8 to TRBJ2-1; the D gene is possibly TRBD2 (7 bases). The CDR3 is made up of 16 amino acids. The V gene lost 5 bases and the J gene lost 8 bases, with 22 bases spanning the gap. Germline CDR1 SGHVS, CDR2 FQNEAQ. DNA for the CDR3: TGTGCCAGCAGCCGGAGCCGAGGGGGAGGGAGAGATGAGCAGTTCTTC. This encodes CASSRSRGGGRDEQFF.

The chain is built from TRBV25-1 and TRBJ2-3; D perhaps matches TRBD1 (5 bases). The V and J ends lost 4 bases and 4 bases respectively, with 9 bases between them. CDR3 length: 13 residues. Germline CDR1 MGHDK, CDR2 SYGVNS. CDR3 in DNA: TGTGCCAGCAGTGTTGGGGCTTCAGATACGCAGTATTTT. It codes for CASSVGASDTQYF.

This rearrangement joins TRBV11-2 to TRBJ2-5; TRBD2 aligns across 9 bases. With 5 bases clipped from V and 7 bases from J, the junction kept 23 bases outside the gene matches. The CDR3 runs 19 residues. Germline V lookup: CDR1 SGHAT, CDR2 FQNNGV. CDR3 region: CASSPLRPRLAARLGTQYF. CDR3 DNA sequence: TGTGCCAGCAGCCCCCTCCGGCCCCGACTAGCGGCGCGCCTCGGGACCCAGTACTTC.

The sample holds a few counts of this clone. The rearrangement links TRBV29-1 to TRBJ2-5, with D uncertain. Germline V gene data show CDR1 as SQVTM and CDR2 as ANQGSEA. The CDR3 is 11 amino acids. Between the trimmed V and J ends, which lost 4 bases and 4 bases, there was a span of 7 bases. CDR3 in DNA: TGCAGCGTTGCTAGTGGAGAGACCCAGTACTTC. Protein sequence: CSVASGETQYF.

This clone has more than one count but fewer than ten. The chain has TRBV28 and TRBJ2-4, with 10 nucleotides matching TRBD2. CDR3 length: 14 amino acids. CDR1 is MDHEN and CDR2 is SYDVKM in the germline V gene. The V gene end was trimmed by 5 bases and the J gene end by 7 bases; junction bases not matched to a gene: 5. The CDR3 region is CASSSGGAPNIQYF. As DNA, the CDR3 is TGTGCCAGCAGTAGCGGGGGGGCCCCTAACATTCAGTACTTC. Looking up the rest from reference TRBV28 and TRBJ2-4 gives the full variable domain: DVKVTQSSRYLVKRTGEKVFLECVQDMDHENMFWYRQDPGLGLRLIYFSYDVKMKEKGDIPEGYSVSREKKERFSLILESASTNQTSMYLCASSSGGAPNIQYFGAGTRLSVL.

The CDR3: CASRGGKANEQFF. The CDR3 DNA sequence: TGTGCCTCCCGGGGAGGGAAGGCCAATGAGCAGTTCTTC. The J gene is TRBJ2-1, the V gene TRBV19; 7 nucleotides match TRBD2. This CDR3 has 13 amino acids. Per germline, CDR1 LNHDA and CDR2 SQIVND (reference sequence). The ends lost 11 bases at V and 6 bases at J; junction bases unmatched: 10. Combining the CDR3 with reference TRBV19 and TRBJ2-1 gives the whole variable domain DGGITQSPKYLFRKEGQNVTLSCEQNLNHDAMYWYRQDPGQGLRLIYYSQIVNDFQKGDIAEGYSVSREKKESFPLTVTSAQKNPTAFYLCASRGGKANEQFFGPGTRLTVL.

The CDR3 DNA follows: TGTGCCAGTAGTTTGCCTTCGGGGTCTAGTTCACCCCTCCACTTT. Translated: CASSLPSGSSSPLHF. This chain uses TRBV19 with TRBJ1-6; D is undetermined. CDR3 size: 15 residues. V lost 5 bases and J 9 bases, leaving 17 bases between the germline ends. CDR1 is LNHDA and CDR2 is SQIVND in the germline V gene (reference sequence).

The V and J genes are TRBV18 and TRBJ2-2, with TRBD1 as a possible D gene (6 bases). V was trimmed by 0 bases and J by 6 bases, leaving 20 bases between them. This CDR3 region has 18 residues. Germline CDR1 is KGHSH and CDR2 is LQKENI. DNA for the CDR3: TGTGCCAGCTCACCACCAAACCGTAGCCACAGGGAACCCGGGGAGCTGTTTTTT. It is translated as CASSPPNRSHREPGELFF.

The chain recombines TRBV5-6 with TRBJ2-5; 7 positions match TRBD1. Germline V gene data show CDR1 as SGHDT and CDR2 as YYEEEE. V lost 4 bases and J lost 2; bases outside the gene matches: 5. The CDR3 runs to 14 residues. CDR3 in amino acids: CASSPGQIQETQYF. The DNA of the CDR3 is TGTGCCAGCAGCCCGGGACAGATTCAAGAGACCCAGTACTTC.

This clone turned up a few times. The J gene is TRBJ1-2, the V gene TRBV23-1; TRBD1 is a possible D gene (5 bases). TRBV23-1 is given ORF status, its function remaining uncertain. The CDR3 sequence is 15 residues long. V lost 2 bases, J lost 6 bases, and 16 bases lay in between. CDR3: CASSQTGTGGNGYTF. The CDR3 DNA sequence: TGCGCCAGCAGTCAAACCGGGACGGGGGGAAATGGCTACACCTTC.

This clone came up a few times. In DNA, the CDR3 is TGCGCCAGCAGCTCCGGTGACAGGGACTTCTATGGCTACACCTTC. It codes for CASSSGDRDFYGYTF. The V and J genes are TRBV5-1 and TRBJ1-2; 7 bases map to TRBD1. The V and J ends lost 3 bases and 4 bases, in that order; junction bases with no gene match: 9. Germline lookup yields CDR1 SGHRS and CDR2 YFSETQ. CDR3 size: 15 residues.

This clone was seen only a few times. The chain combines TRBV11-2 with TRBJ1-2; unclear D gene. The germline V gene encodes CDR1 SGHAT and CDR2 FQNNGV. The CDR3 spans 14 residues. Deletions cut 5 bases from V and 2 bases from J, with 12 bases between. CDR3 in DNA: TGTGCCAGCAGCCCTTTGTCCGGGAACTATGGCTACACCTTC. Encoded protein: CASSPLSGNYGYTF.

V gene TRBV7-2 combines with J gene TRBJ1-1; D gene unclear. The CDR3 is made up of 14 amino acids. The germline CDR1 and CDR2 sequences are SGHTA and FQGNSA. The germline V and J ends were trimmed by 0 bases and 0 bases, with 5 bases remaining between them. CDR3 protein: CASSLASVNTEAFF. For the CDR3, the DNA is TGTGCCAGCAGCTTAGCCAGCGTGAACACTGAAGCTTTCTTT.

This clone showed up just a few times. The rearrangement uses TRBV7-9 and TRBJ2-7; D is perhaps TRBD1 (6 bases). The germline V gene encodes CDR1 SEHNR and CDR2 FQNEAQ (reference sequence). The CDR3 is 16 amino acids. The germline V and J ends were trimmed by 4 bases and 2 bases, with 18 bases remaining between them. CDR3 nucleotides: TGTGCCAGCAGCTCCGGACTGAAGGGGGACACCTACGAGCAGTACTTC. It encodes CASSSGLKGDTYEQYF.